This is a list of T cell receptor beta chains from one sample in a study of blood T cell repertoires in COVID-19. Measured with immunoSEQ multiplex PCR; TCRdb has only the in-frame clones, and not every one. The table shows 90,000 to 150,000 clones, with roughly 89% occurring only once. Sequencing was carried out using peripheral blood. Every receptor here comes from a woman between 45 and 60 years old with acute or convalescent COVID-19. Both conserved end residues are part of each CDR3. D genes are given only for firm matches. Part of the rows lack a size; the others show once, few, many or a class for expanded clones.

j_call clone_size d_call v_call cdr3_aa cdr3_nt
TRBJ2-7 NA TRBD1 TRBV7-9 CASSTWDRDYEQYF TGTGCCAGCAGCACCTGGGACAGGGACTACGAGCAGTACTTC
TRBJ1-2 NA TRBD1 TRBV28 CASSPETGGIYYTF TGTGCCAGCAGTCCGGAGACAGGGGGCATTTACTACACCTTC
TRBJ2-7 NA TRBD1 TRBV29-1 CSVGARDRGAYEQYF TGCAGCGTTGGGGCGCGGGACAGGGGGGCCTACGAGCAGTACTTC
TRBJ2-7 NA TRBD1 TRBV7-2 CASSGGQGWYEQYF TGTGCCAGCAGCGGGGGACAGGGGTGGTACGAGCAGTACTTC
TRBJ1-3 once TRBD1 TRBV19 CASSIIGQGPSGNTIYF TGTGCCAGTAGTATAATCGGACAGGGCCCCTCTGGAAACACCATATATTTT
TRBJ2-3 NA TRBD2 TRBV28 CASSTSGAGASDTQYF TGTGCCAGCAGTACCTCCGGAGCGGGGGCATCAGATACGCAGTATTTT
TRBJ2-7 NA NA TRBV23-1 CASSQSAGYFYEQYF TGCGCCAGCAGTCAATCGGCAGGGTATTTCTACGAGCAGTACTTC
TRBJ1-1 once NA TRBV6-6 CASSYTGNTEAFF TGTGCCAGCAGTTACACAGGGAACACTGAAGCTTTCTTT
TRBJ2-2 few TRBD1 TRBV19 CASSPGTGGRTGELFF TGTGCCAGTAGTCCCGGGACAGGGGGTCGGACCGGGGAGCTGTTTTTT
TRBJ2-1 NA TRBD2 TRBV24-1 CATSVERGSYNEQFF TGTGCCACCAGTGTAGAGCGGGGCTCCTACAATGAGCAGTTCTTC
TRBJ1-1 NA NA TRBV24-1 CATSIKGRAFF TGTGCCACCAGTATTAAGGGGAGGGCTTTCTTT
TRBJ2-1 NA TRBD2 TRBV4-1 CASSQRSSGYNEQFF TGCGCCAGCAGCCAACGGTCTAGCGGCTACAATGAGCAGTTCTTC
TRBJ1-2 NA TRBD1 TRBV7-9 CASSMGQGELYGYTF TGTGCCAGCAGCATGGGACAGGGGGAGCTCTATGGCTACACCTTC
TRBJ1-1 NA NA TRBV5-1 CASSLAAQENTEAFF TGCGCCAGCAGCTTGGCCGCTCAGGAAAACACTGAAGCTTTCTTT
TRBJ1-2 few TRBD1 TRBV11-2 CASSLDPTGRYGYTF TGTGCCAGCAGCTTAGACCCGACAGGGAGATATGGCTACACCTTC
TRBJ1-5 NA TRBD1 TRBV24-1 CATSESSTGGQPQHF TGTGCCACCAGTGAAAGTTCGACAGGGGGTCAGCCCCAGCATTTT
TRBJ2-7 NA TRBD2 TRBV4-3 CASSQDASGSYEQYF TGCGCCAGCAGCCAAGATGCTAGCGGCTCCTACGAGCAGTACTTC
TRBJ1-1 NA NA TRBV19 CASRDTSNTEAFF TGTGCCAGTAGGGACACCTCGAACACTGAAGCTTTCTTT
TRBJ2-1 NA TRBD1 TRBV5-1 CASSLGDRESGEQFF TGCGCCAGCAGCTTGGGCGACAGGGAAAGTGGTGAGCAGTTCTTC
TRBJ1-2 few NA TRBV19 CASNPGLNYGYTF TGTGCCAGCAATCCGGGACTCAACTATGGCTACACCTTC
TRBJ2-7 NA NA TRBV6-5 CASRALTNSYEQYF TGTGCCAGCAGAGCCTTGACAAACTCCTACGAGCAGTACTTC
TRBJ1-1 NA NA TRBV6-4 CASSDSIIWRRMGGEAFF TGTGCCAGCAGTGACTCGATAATATGGAGGCGGATGGGAGGTGAAGCTTTCTTT
TRBJ2-5 NA TRBD2 TRBV5-1 CASSLVAGAETQYF TGCGCCAGCAGCTTGGTAGCGGGGGCGGAGACCCAGTACTTC
TRBJ1-1 NA NA TRBV11-2 CASSLGRWNTEAFF TGTGCCAGCAGCTTAGGGCGGTGGAACACTGAAGCTTTCTTT
TRBJ2-2 NA NA TRBV4-1 CASSPIQLSGELFF TGCGCCAGCAGCCCCATTCAACTTTCCGGGGAGCTGTTTTTT
TRBJ2-5 NA TRBD1 TRBV19 CASSRGQQETQYF TGTGCCAGTAGTAGGGGACAGCAAGAGACCCAGTACTTC
TRBJ2-5 NA TRBD2 TRBV7-3 CASSSQGGGETQYF TGTGCCAGCAGCTCCCAGGGCGGGGGAGAGACCCAGTACTTC
TRBJ1-1 NA TRBD1 TRBV5-1 CASSPLGTGEKAFF TGCGCCAGCAGCCCCCTCGGGACAGGGGAAAAAGCTTTCTTT
TRBJ1-2 NA TRBD1 TRBV11-2 CASSLTTGGDLDHTF TGTGCCAGCAGCTTAACGACAGGGGGAGACCTCGACCACACCTTC